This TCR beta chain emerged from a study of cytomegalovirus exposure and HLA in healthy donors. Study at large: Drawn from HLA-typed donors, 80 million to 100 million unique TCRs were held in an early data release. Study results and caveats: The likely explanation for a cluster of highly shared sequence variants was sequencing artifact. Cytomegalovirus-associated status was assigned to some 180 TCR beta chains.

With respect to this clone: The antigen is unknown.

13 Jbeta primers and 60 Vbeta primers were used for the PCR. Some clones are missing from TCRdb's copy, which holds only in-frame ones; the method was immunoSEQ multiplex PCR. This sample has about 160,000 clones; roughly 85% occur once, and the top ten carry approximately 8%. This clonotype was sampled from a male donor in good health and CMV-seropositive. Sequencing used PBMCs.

The CDR3, as DNA: TGTGCCAGCAGCCTTCAGTTCCAAAACTATGGCTACACCTTC. Its protein is CASSLQFQNYGYTF. The chain is built from TRBV6-5 and TRBJ1-2; no firm D call. The length of the CDR3 is 14 residues. V shed 6 bases and J shed 2 bases, with 13 bases lying between them. Germline V gene lookup returns CDR1 MNHEY and CDR2 SVGAGI.